These 19 T cell receptor beta chains originate from one sample sequenced in a study of blood T cell repertoires in COVID-19. The table came from immunoSEQ multiplex PCR; TCRdb's copy has only in-frame clones and leaves some out. The repertoire consists of about 80,000 clones, with almost 85% occurring once and the leading ten covering roughly a tenth. The sample was peripheral blood. The source of these receptors is a man aged 55 to 70 with acute or convalescent COVID-19.

To note about this clone: The junction shows a germline mismatch at one end, possibly a read error. V gene TRBV5-1 combines with J gene TRBJ2-3; TRBD2 matches at 7 bases. The length of the CDR3 is 14 residues. CDR1 is SGHRS and CDR2 is YFSETQ in the germline V gene. The DNA for the CDR3 is TGCGCCAGCAGCTTGGCGACTAGCAAAGATACGCAGTATTTT. Amino acids: CASSLATSKDTQYF.

The chain uses TRBV9 and TRBJ2-7, with 12 bases matching TRBD2. V lost 0 bases and J lost 2; bases outside the gene matches: 3. Germline V gene lookup returns CDR1 SGDLS and CDR2 YYNGEE. The CDR3 length is 16 residues. Here the CDR3 DNA reads TGTGCCAGCAGCGTAGATCCTAGCGGGGGGGCCTACGAGCAGTACTTC. Translating it yields CASSVDPSGGAYEQYF.

The V call is TRBV7-2, the J call TRBJ2-5, with TRBD2 matching 14 bases. Germline V lookup: CDR1 SGHTA, CDR2 FQGNSA. This CDR3 spans 16 amino acids. The J segment lost 7 bases and the V segment lost 5 bases, leaving 9 bases of the junction unmatched. DNA for the CDR3: TGTGCCAGCAGCACCCCGACTAGCGGGAGGGAGGTGACCCAGTACTTC. Translated, it gives CASSTPTSGREVTQYF.

The rearrangement links TRBV20-1 to TRBJ2-1; D remains ambiguous. The CDR3 is 11 amino acids. V was shortened by 0 bases and J by 7 bases, with 4 bases between the two germline ends. The germline CDR1 and CDR2 sequences are DFQATT and SNEGSKA (reference sequence). This CDR3 is CSARDMNEQFF. The CDR3 DNA is TGCAGTGCTAGAGATATGAATGAGCAGTTCTTC.

V is TRBV4-3 and J is TRBJ1-2, with D maybe TRBD1 (5 bases). The CDR3 runs 13 residues. V lost 3 bases, J lost 5 bases, and 10 bases lay in between. CDR1 is LGHNA, CDR2 YSLEER, per germline. CDR3 protein: CASSQVTGYGYTF. In DNA form, the CDR3 reads TGCGCCAGCAGCCAGGTTACAGGATATGGCTACACCTTC.

This sequence joins TRBV18 and TRBJ2-7; D is possibly TRBD1 (6 bases). This CDR3 spans 12 amino acids. Germline loops: CDR1 KGHSH, CDR2 LQKENI. The V gene lost 2 bases and the J gene lost 5 bases, with 7 bases spanning the gap. As DNA, the CDR3 is TGTGCCAGCTCACCAGGGACAAACGAGCAGTACTTC. Translated: CASSPGTNEQYF.

The chain combines TRBV7-9 with TRBJ1-1; D may be TRBD1 (6 bases). V was cut by 5 bases and J by 0 bases, with 10 bases left in between. The germline CDR1 and CDR2 sequences are SEHNR and FQNEAQ (reference sequence). The CDR3 spans 14 residues. The CDR3 bases are TGTGCCAGCAGCCTGGGACAATTGAACACTGAAGCTTTCTTT. This codes for CASSLGQLNTEAFF.

J is TRBJ1-2 and V is TRBV7-9; TRBD1 is a possible D gene (5 bases). The germline V gene has CDR1 SEHNR and CDR2 FQNEAQ (reference sequence). This CDR3 has 14 amino acids. V was trimmed by 1 base and J by 2 bases, leaving 8 bases between them. In DNA, the CDR3 is TGTGCCAGCAGCTTAGATGCAGGGAACTATGGCTACACCTTC. This sequence encodes CASSLDAGNYGYTF.

As DNA, the CDR3 is TGTGCCAGCAGCGTAGCTCGCGGGCGCGCAGATACGCAGTATTTT. It encodes CASSVARGRADTQYF. The rearrangement joins TRBV9 to TRBJ2-3, with a possible D match to TRBD2 (5 bases). Germline assignment: CDR1 SGDLS and CDR2 YYNGEE. The germline V and J ends were trimmed by 0 bases and 4 bases, with 12 bases remaining between them. The CDR3 has 15 amino acids.

The chain employs TRBV5-1 and TRBJ1-1; 11 bases match TRBD1. The trim removed 5 bases at V and 5 bases at J, leaving 5 bases unmatched. The germline CDR1 and CDR2 sequences are SGHRS and YFSETQ. This CDR3 spans 14 amino acids. The CDR3 DNA follows: TGCGCCAGCAGTCAGGGGACAGGGGGTACTGAAGCTTTCTTT. It is translated as CASSQGTGGTEAFF.

This chain links TRBV29-1 with TRBJ2-3; unclear D gene. Trimming cost V 7 bases and J 0 bases, with 8 bases left between them. Germline CDR1 SQVTM, CDR2 ANQGSEA. The CDR3 contains 12 residues. CDR3 loop: CSGSTSTDTQYF. For the CDR3, the DNA is TGCAGCGGTAGTACTAGCACAGATACGCAGTATTTT.

The DNA of the CDR3 is TGCGCCAGCAGCCGGGGACAGGGTAACCACGAGCAGTACTTC. Translation gives CASSRGQGNHEQYF. This chain links TRBV5-1 with TRBJ2-7; 9 positions match TRBD1. CDR3 size: 14 residues. CDR1 and CDR2 (germline): SGHRS, YFSETQ. V trimming: 4 bases; J trimming: 5 bases; junction bases outside the gene matches: 7.

This clone was seen only once. V gene TRBV7-2 combines with J gene TRBJ2-3; D call uncertain. CDR3 length: 14 residues. Germline loops: CDR1 SGHTA, CDR2 FQGNSA. With 4 bases removed from V and 2 bases from J, the gap between germline ends came to 10 bases. This CDR3 is CASSSSEDTDTQYF. The DNA for the CDR3 is TGTGCCAGCAGCTCTAGTGAAGACACAGATACGCAGTATTTT.

This chain connects TRBV15 to TRBJ2-7; perhaps TRBD2 as D (5 bases). V was trimmed by 5 bases and J by 7 bases, leaving 18 bases between them. The CDR3 has 14 residues. Germline CDR1 reads LNHNV; CDR2 reads YYDKDF (reference sequence). The CDR3: CATSGGPVRGEQYF. The CDR3 DNA reads as TGTGCCACCAGCGGAGGTCCGGTGAGAGGAGAGCAGTACTTC.

V gene TRBV6-5 combines with J gene TRBJ2-7; 8 nucleotides match TRBD1. The CDR3 loop spans 15 amino acids. Germline V CDR1 and CDR2: MNHEY, SVGAGI. V dropped 5 bases and J dropped 4; count of bases not matched to a gene: 10. The CDR3 is CASSPGGVSFYEQYF. CDR3 in DNA: TGTGCCAGCAGTCCAGGGGGCGTATCCTTTTACGAGCAGTACTTC.

The chain combines TRBV6-1 with TRBJ1-6; D gene ambiguous. Trimming took off 3 bases at V and 8 bases at J, with 8 bases between the two ends. The CDR3 loop spans 13 amino acids. Germline V gives CDR1 MNHNS, CDR2 SASEGT. This CDR3 reads CASSESLYSPLHF. The CDR3 DNA is TGTGCCAGCAGTGAGTCCTTATATTCACCCCTCCACTTT.

J is TRBJ2-5 and V is TRBV7-2; 8 positions match TRBD2. V shed 4 bases and J 5 bases; nucleotides not matched to a gene: 6. CDR3 size: 14 residues. Germline-derived CDR1 and CDR2 are SGHTA and FQGNSA. The CDR3 coding sequence is TGTGCCAGCAGCTCCCCCCCGGGGGGGGAGACCCAGTACTTC. Translating gives CASSSPPGGETQYF.

The rearrangement links TRBV23-1 to TRBJ2-7; tentative D call: TRBD1 (6 bases). TRBV23-1 is reported as an ORF; its role is uncertain. Trimming stripped 0 bases from V and 2 bases from J, with 14 bases between. The CDR3 length is 16 residues. The CDR3 bases are TGCGCCAGCAGTCAATCATCCGACAGGAACCCCTACGAGCAGTACTTC. Its translation: CASSQSSDRNPYEQYF.

The rearrangement joins TRBV7-3 to TRBJ2-1; 7 nucleotides align to TRBD1. Trimming removed 5 bases from V and 5 bases from J; junction bases left unmatched: 9. Germline lookup yields CDR1 SGHTA and CDR2 FQGTGA. CDR3 size: 15 residues. The CDR3 sequence is CASSPRGQTDNEQFF. DNA for the CDR3: TGTGCCAGCAGCCCAAGGGGACAGACCGACAATGAGCAGTTCTTC.